This T cell receptor (beta chain) emerged from a study of T-cell memory formation after mild COVID-19. Study context: TCR clusters were mostly confined to one donor each. General study results and limits: Shrinking CD4+ clones resided mostly in CM and EM, and CD8+ ones in EMRA. The SARS-CoV-2 specificity of second-wave clones reaching peak at day 37 remained unverified. The appearance of some responding clones in pre-infection memory suggested that cross-reactive memory joined.

MiXCR, run by TCRdb on the 5' RACE reads, gives a single entry per CDR3 protein. The sample consists of fewer than 300,000 distinct CDR3 sequences, over 15% of them appearing once. V lost 0 bases, J lost 3 bases, and 12 bases lay in between. CDR3 length equals 16 residues. Germline values: CDR1 LGHNA, CDR2 YSLEER. As concerns this clonotype: What it recognizes is unknown.

The clonotype was recovered from a young man who had mild COVID-19 (a few samples of this study predate the infection). Cell type and time point are not known. The chain joins TRBV4-3 to TRBJ1-5; D not certain. What was sequenced was PBMCs or a T cell subset sorted from them (not recorded which). CDR3 coding DNA: TGCGCCAGCAGCCAAGATTTCCCGGGTACCAATCAGCCCCAGCATTTT. Protein product: CASSQDFPGTNQPQHF.